This T cell receptor beta chain was sequenced during a study of T cells in Graves' hyperthyroidism and ophthalmopathy. Study overall: Specimen type is peripheral blood, collected at initial diagnosis prior to any treatment. General study results and limits: The model identified upcoming ophthalmopathy a median roughly 6.5 months ahead of onset.

This clonotype was picked up a small number of times. Its antigen is unidentified. TCR beta CDR3 regions were amplified from RNA. Using the HTBI primer set, a first-round RT-PCR was run on the TCR CDR3. TCRdb re-called the multiplex PCR reads with MiXCR, one entry per CDR3 protein. Found here are around 690,000 distinct CDR3 sequences, about 20% of them singletons; the top ten hold 34%. This sequence was found in a man aged 30 to 45 with Graves' ophthalmopathy. Sequenced: blood.

The CDR3 reads CASSLTGHNSPLHF. DNA for the CDR3: TGTGCCAGCAGCCTGACAGGGCATAATTCACCCCTCCACTTT. The chain has TRBV6-1 and TRBJ1-6, with 7 bases that match TRBD1. The trim removed 6 bases at V and 5 bases at J, leaving 4 bases unmatched. The germline V gene has CDR1 MNHNS and CDR2 SASEGT. The length of the CDR3 is 14 residues.